Each of the 14 T cell receptor beta chains below was sequenced from the same sample in a study of blood T cell repertoires in COVID-19. Clones were sequenced by immunoSEQ multiplex PCR, and TCRdb holds only the in-frame ones, with some missing. The sample yields 140,000 to 150,000 clones, 75% to 85% seen once. Material for sequencing was peripheral blood. The receptors derive from a human donor with acute or convalescent COVID-19. The donor label of this sample is uncertain.

V is TRBV12-3 or TRBV12-4 and J is TRBJ1-2; TRBD1 might be the D (5 bases). Trimming took off 5 bases at V and 7 bases at J, with 8 bases between the two ends. The CDR3 loop spans 11 amino acids. The CDR3 coding sequence is TGTGCCAGCAGTCTTAGGGGTGGCTACACCTTC. Amino acids: CASSLRGGYTF.

J is TRBJ2-6 and V is TRBV7-8, with TRBD1 as a possible D gene (6 bases). Trimming took off 4 bases at V and 2 bases at J, with 18 bases between the two ends. This CDR3 is built from 18 residues. CDR1 SGHVS and CDR2 FQNEAQ come from the germline V gene. DNA for the CDR3: TGTGCCAGCAGCTACCGGGACATACAAGTGACTGGGGCCAACGTCCTGACTTTC. Translation gives CASSYRDIQVTGANVLTF.

V is TRBV11-2 and J is TRBJ2-7, with no clear D. This CDR3 has 12 amino acids. V lost 0 bases to trimming and J lost 3 bases, with 3 bases between them. CDR1 and CDR2 from the germline V gene are SGHAT and FQNNGV. The CDR3 DNA reads TGTGCCAGCAGCTTAGACAGCTACGAGCAGTACTTC. Protein product: CASSLDSYEQYF. Complete variable domain (other parts from reference TRBV11-2 and TRBJ2-7): EAGVAQSPRYKIIEKRQSVAFWCNPISGHATLYWYQQILGQGPKLLIQFQNNGVVDDSQLPKDRFSAERLKGVDSTLKIQPAKLEDSAVYLCASSLDSYEQYFGPGTRLTVT.

This clone appeared a few times. The V call is TRBV7-9, the J call TRBJ2-2; 8 bases fit TRBD1. There are 15 residues in the CDR3. Per the germline V gene, CDR1 is SEHNR and CDR2 is FQNEAQ (reference sequence). The V and J ends lost 5 bases and 1 base, in that order; junction bases with no gene match: 3. The CDR3: CASSPGTGNTGELFF. Written as DNA, the CDR3 is TGTGCCAGCAGCCCCGGGACAGGGAACACCGGGGAGCTGTTTTTT. Together with reference TRBV7-9 and TRBJ2-2, the CDR3 gives the full variable domain: DTGVSQNPRHKITKRGQNVTFRCDPISEHNRLYWYRQTLGQGPEFLTYFQNEAQLEKSRLLSDRFSAERPKGSFSTLEIQRTEQGDSAMYLCASSPGTGNTGELFFGEGSRLTVL.

The CDR3 loop reads CASSTSLGGSNQPQHF. The CDR3 DNA sequence: TGTGCCAGTAGTACCTCCCTCGGCGGCAGCAATCAGCCCCAGCATTTT. The rearrangement uses TRBV19 and TRBJ1-5; unclear D gene. The germline V gene has CDR1 LNHDA and CDR2 SQIVND (reference sequence). The CDR3 sequence is 16 residues long. V shed 4 bases and J shed 1 base, with 14 bases lying between them.

This clone has just one count. V is TRBV30 and J is TRBJ1-5; D unclear. V dropped 5 bases and J dropped 5 bases, with 16 bases sitting between them. The CDR3 consists of 14 residues. Per the germline V gene, CDR1 is GTSNPN and CDR2 is SVGIG (reference sequence). The CDR3: CAWGIGLGDQPQHF. The CDR3 DNA reads as TGTGCCTGGGGTATAGGTCTGGGCGATCAGCCCCAGCATTTT. Complete variable domain (other parts from reference TRBV30 and TRBJ1-5): SQTIHQWPATLVQPVGSPLSLECTVEGTSNPNLYWYRQAAGRGLQLLFYSVGIGQISSEVPQNLSASRPQDRQFILSSKKLLLSDSGFYLCAWGIGLGDQPQHFGDGTRLSIL.

This chain links TRBV5-4 with TRBJ2-7; no firm D call. Germline values: CDR1 SGHNT, CDR2 YYREEE (reference sequence). CDR3 size: 16 residues. Between the trimmed V and J ends, which lost 5 bases and 2 bases, there was a span of 20 bases. The CDR3 DNA sequence: TGTGCCAGCAGAATTCAGTGGGCAGAACACCCCTACGAGCAGTACTTC. This sequence encodes CASRIQWAEHPYEQYF.

The chain combines TRBV10-3 with TRBJ1-6; no clear D gene. CDR1 and CDR2 from the germline V gene are ENHRY and SYGVKD. Trimming shortened V by 0 bases and J by 0 bases, and 9 bases separated the two germline ends. This CDR3 is 17 amino acids long. CDR3 DNA: TGTGCCATCAGTGAGTCGGGCCCCAGCTCCTATAATTCACCCCTCCACTTT. This sequence encodes CAISESGPSSYNSPLHF.

The chain employs TRBV12-5 and TRBJ2-2; 7 bases align to TRBD2. The CDR3 loop spans 14 amino acids. V lost 6 bases to trimming and J lost 7 bases; unmatched junction nucleotides: 8. Per the germline V gene, CDR1 is LGHNT and CDR2 is FRNRAP. CDR3 region: CASGFSSGVGELFF. DNA for the CDR3: TGTGCTAGTGGCTTCAGCAGCGGGGTCGGGGAGCTGTTTTTT.

This chain uses TRBV12-3 or TRBV12-4 with TRBJ2-7; D might be TRBD2 (5 bases). Trimming cost V 5 bases and J 7 bases, with 15 bases left between them. The CDR3 is made up of 13 amino acids. The CDR3 loop is CASSDGVTQEQYV. In DNA form, the CDR3 reads TGTGCCAGCAGTGACGGGGTAACACAGGAGCAGTACGTC.

The rearrangement joins TRBV11-2 to TRBJ1-6, with 8 bases matching TRBD1. The germline V gene encodes CDR1 SGHAT and CDR2 FQNNGV. The CDR3 spans 16 residues. V lost 1 base and J lost 6; bases outside the gene matches: 5. Written as DNA, the CDR3 is TGTGCCAGCAGCTTAGGACAGGGGAATTTTAATTCACCCCTCCACTTT. Its translation: CASSLGQGNFNSPLHF.

The chain links TRBV9 to TRBJ1-1, with 9 bases aligning to TRBD1. The V segment lost 3 bases and the J segment 4 bases; nucleotides outside the gene matches: 4. The CDR3 length is 14 residues. The germline CDR1 and CDR2 sequences are SGDLS and YYNGEE. CDR3 DNA sequence: TGTGCCAGCAGCGCGGGACAGGGAATCACTGAAGCTTTCTTT. Protein product: CASSAGQGITEAFF.

The chain couples TRBV2 to TRBJ1-2, with D perhaps TRBD1 (5 bases). Germline-derived CDR1 and CDR2 are SNHLY and FYNNEI. The V gene lost 5 bases and the J gene lost 3 bases, with 13 bases spanning the gap. The CDR3 loop spans 14 amino acids. The CDR3 spells CASSQGWGDYGYTF. CDR3 bases: TGTGCCAGCAGTCAAGGCTGGGGGGACTATGGCTACACCTTC.

The rearrangement links TRBV10-3 to TRBJ1-5; 9 bases align to TRBD1. The CDR3 extends over 13 amino acids. Germline trimming cut 11 bases from V and 6 bases from J; bases unmatched to any gene: 8. In germline, CDR1 is ENHRY, CDR2 SYGVKD. The CDR3 loop reads CAATGGAGQPQHF. Written as DNA, the CDR3 is TGTGCCGCTACAGGGGGCGCCGGTCAGCCCCAGCATTTT.